Listed below are T cell receptor beta chains from one sample, sequenced in a study of blood T cell repertoires in COVID-19. Sequencing was performed with immunoSEQ multiplex PCR; in TCRdb, only in-frame clones are kept and a portion is missing. This table holds 120,000 or so clones, around three quarters found once. Source material: peripheral blood. The receptors were gathered from a woman in her sixties or seventies with acute or convalescent COVID-19. The CDR3 runs from the conserved cysteine through the conserved F or W. The D gene is left open where the match is weak. The size of a clone is reported for some rows only, either as once, few or many, or as a class for expanded clones.

V gene: TRBV6-5
D gene: TRBD1
J gene: TRBJ2-2
clone size: .
CDR3 protein: CASSYRGRGTGELFF
CDR3 DNA: TGTGCCAGCAGTTACAGGGGGCGCGGGACCGGGGAGCTGTTTTTT

V gene: TRBV3-1/TRBV3-2
D gene: TRBD2
J gene: TRBJ2-5
clone size: .
CDR3 protein: CASSFRTSGGRETQYF
CDR3 DNA: TGTGCCAGCAGCTTCCGGACTAGCGGGGGGCGAGAGACCCAGTACTTC

V gene: TRBV2
D gene: .
J gene: TRBJ1-5
clone size: .
CDR3 protein: CASSERTTNQPQHF
CDR3 DNA: TGTGCCAGCAGTGAACGGACAACTAATCAGCCCCAGCATTTT

V gene: TRBV19
D gene: TRBD2
J gene: TRBJ2-3
clone size: .
CDR3 protein: CASRTSGGLADTQYF
CDR3 DNA: TGTGCCAGTCGGACTAGCGGAGGACTTGCAGATACGCAGTATTTT

V gene: TRBV3-1/TRBV3-2
D gene: .
J gene: TRBJ1-5
clone size: few
CDR3 protein: CASSQDSAGNQPQHF
CDR3 DNA: TGTGCCAGCAGCCAAGATTCGGCAGGGAATCAGCCCCAGCATTTT

V gene: TRBV28
D gene: TRBD1
J gene: TRBJ1-2
clone size: .
CDR3 protein: CASSGGQGWVYGYTF
CDR3 DNA: TGTGCCAGCAGTGGGGGACAGGGATGGGTCTATGGCTACACCTTC

V gene: TRBV6-1
D gene: TRBD1
J gene: TRBJ1-2
clone size: .
CDR3 protein: CASSARDRGGNYGYTF
CDR3 DNA: TGTGCCAGCAGTGCCCGGGACAGGGGTGGCAACTATGGCTACACCTTC

V gene: TRBV5-1
D gene: .
J gene: TRBJ2-4
clone size: .
CDR3 protein: CASSLAGQGHLTKNIQYF
CDR3 DNA: TGCGCCAGCAGCTTGGCCGGACAAGGACACCTAACCAAAAACATTCAGTACTTC

V gene: TRBV16
D gene: .
J gene: TRBJ1-5
clone size: .
CDR3 protein: CASSPPGGPPPQHF
CDR3 DNA: TGTGCCAGCAGCCCCCCGGGGGGGCCGCCGCCCCAGCATTTT

V gene: TRBV3-1/TRBV3-2
D gene: .
J gene: TRBJ2-7
clone size: .
CDR3 protein: CASSQDRARYF
CDR3 DNA: TGTGCCAGCAGCCAAGACCGAGCACGGTACTTC

V gene: TRBV10-3
D gene: TRBD1
J gene: TRBJ1-6
clone size: .
CDR3 protein: CAISLTGERSPLHF
CDR3 DNA: TGTGCCATCAGTTTGACAGGGGAAAGGTCACCCCTCCACTTT

V gene: TRBV19
D gene: .
J gene: TRBJ2-5
clone size: .
CDR3 protein: CASSPTTHFGTQYF
CDR3 DNA: TGTGCCAGTAGTCCGACGACTCATTTCGGGACCCAGTACTTC

V gene: TRBV5-1
D gene: .
J gene: TRBJ1-1
clone size: .
CDR3 protein: CASRGSGSEAFF
CDR3 DNA: TGCGCCAGCAGGGGGAGTGGCTCTGAAGCTTTCTTT

V gene: TRBV10-2
D gene: .
J gene: TRBJ2-3
clone size: .
CDR3 protein: CASRESGADTQYF
CDR3 DNA: TGCGCCAGCAGGGAATCAGGGGCAGATACGCAGTATTTT

V gene: TRBV15
D gene: .
J gene: TRBJ2-5
clone size: .
CDR3 protein: CATSSPGEWETQYF
CDR3 DNA: TGTGCCACCAGCAGTCCAGGGGAGTGGGAGACCCAGTACTTC

V gene: TRBV7-9
D gene: .
J gene: TRBJ2-2
clone size: .
CDR3 protein: CASSPLTGELFF
CDR3 DNA: TGTGCCAGCAGCCCCCTCACCGGGGAGCTGTTTTTT

V gene: TRBV7-9
D gene: .
J gene: TRBJ2-1
clone size: .
CDR3 protein: CASSIEYEQFF
CDR3 DNA: TGTGCCAGCAGCATTGAGTATGAGCAGTTCTTC

V gene: TRBV5-6
D gene: TRBD2
J gene: TRBJ2-6
clone size: .
CDR3 protein: CASSLARLAGASGANVLTF
CDR3 DNA: TGTGCCAGCAGCTTGGCCAGGCTAGCGGGAGCCTCTGGGGCCAACGTCCTGACTTTC

V gene: TRBV11-3
D gene: .
J gene: TRBJ2-1
clone size: .
CDR3 protein: CASSLSGAGTYNEQFF
CDR3 DNA: TGTGCCAGCAGCTTATCAGGGGCCGGTACCTACAATGAGCAGTTCTTC

V gene: TRBV5-1
D gene: TRBD1
J gene: TRBJ1-1
clone size: .
CDR3 protein: CASSLGGTANTEAFF
CDR3 DNA: TGCGCCAGCAGCTTGGGTGGGACAGCGAACACTGAAGCTTTCTTT

V gene: TRBV24-1
D gene: .
J gene: TRBJ2-1
clone size: .
CDR3 protein: CATSDFGGKQFF
CDR3 DNA: TGTGCCACCAGTGATTTTGGCGGTAAGCAGTTCTTC

V gene: TRBV5-4
D gene: TRBD2
J gene: TRBJ2-2
clone size: .
CDR3 protein: CASSHNAGGRTGELFF
CDR3 DNA: TGTGCCAGCAGTCACAACGCGGGGGGGCGCACCGGGGAGCTGTTTTTT

V gene: TRBV14
D gene: .
J gene: TRBJ1-1
clone size: .
CDR3 protein: CASSPLRAGSEAFF
CDR3 DNA: TGTGCCAGCAGCCCCCTCAGGGCTGGGTCTGAAGCTTTCTTT

V gene: TRBV2
D gene: .
J gene: TRBJ2-7
clone size: .
CDR3 protein: CASTHRGIRSYEQYF
CDR3 DNA: TGTGCCAGCACCCATCGAGGAATTCGTTCCTACGAGCAGTACTTC

V gene: TRBV19
D gene: .
J gene: TRBJ2-5
clone size: once
CDR3 protein: CASSRVVTAQETQYF
CDR3 DNA: TGTGCCAGCTCCCGAGTTGTGACAGCCCAAGAGACCCAGTACTTC

V gene: TRBV19
D gene: .
J gene: TRBJ2-3
clone size: once
CDR3 protein: CASSIQGLNTQYF
CDR3 DNA: TGTGCCAGTAGTATTCAGGGTCTGAATACGCAGTATTTT

V gene: TRBV19
D gene: TRBD1
J gene: TRBJ2-7
clone size: .
CDR3 protein: CASSTQGAIDEQYF
CDR3 DNA: TGTGCCAGTAGTACTCAGGGGGCTATCGACGAGCAGTACTTC

V gene: TRBV6-1
D gene: TRBD1
J gene: TRBJ1-4
clone size: .
CDR3 protein: CASSEATGATEKLFF
CDR3 DNA: TGTGCCAGCAGTGAAGCGACAGGGGCGACTGAAAAACTGTTTTTT

V gene: TRBV11-2
D gene: .
J gene: TRBJ2-1
clone size: .
CDR3 protein: CASSLLAINEQFF
CDR3 DNA: TGTGCCAGCAGCTTGCTAGCGATCAATGAGCAGTTCTTC

V gene: TRBV16
D gene: TRBD1
J gene: TRBJ1-2
clone size: .
CDR3 protein: CASSPEAGTGGNGYTF
CDR3 DNA: TGTGCCAGCAGCCCTGAGGCTGGGACAGGGGGCAATGGCTACACCTTC

V gene: TRBV21-1
D gene: .
J gene: TRBJ2-7
clone size: few
CDR3 protein: CASSSGTGTYEQYF
CDR3 DNA: TGTGCCAGCAGCAGCGGGACAGGGACCTACGAGCAGTACTTC

V gene: TRBV2
D gene: TRBD1
J gene: TRBJ1-5
clone size: .
CDR3 protein: CASRDRGSGNQPQHF
CDR3 DNA: TGTGCCAGCAGAGACAGGGGAAGTGGAAATCAGCCCCAGCATTTT

V gene: TRBV25-1
D gene: .
J gene: TRBJ1-3
clone size: many
CDR3 protein: CATAGGAGNTIYF
CDR3 DNA: TGTGCCACCGCGGGAGGGGCTGGAAACACCATATATTTT

V gene: TRBV11-2
D gene: TRBD1
J gene: TRBJ1-1
clone size: .
CDR3 protein: CASSLERLGQGPAFF
CDR3 DNA: TGTGCCAGCAGCTTAGAGAGGTTGGGACAGGGGCCAGCTTTCTTT

V gene: TRBV7-9
D gene: .
J gene: TRBJ2-7
clone size: once
CDR3 protein: CASSLSGNYEQYF
CDR3 DNA: TGTGCCAGCAGCTTATCAGGAAACTACGAGCAGTACTTC

V gene: TRBV5-6
D gene: .
J gene: TRBJ2-5
clone size: .
CDR3 protein: CASSLFRQETQYF
CDR3 DNA: TGTGCCAGCAGCTTGTTTCGCCAAGAGACCCAGTACTTC

V gene: TRBV4-1
D gene: TRBD1
J gene: TRBJ2-7
clone size: .
CDR3 protein: CASSPGQTYEQYF
CDR3 DNA: TGCGCCAGCAGCCCGGGACAGACCTACGAGCAGTACTTC

V gene: TRBV4-1
D gene: .
J gene: TRBJ1-2
clone size: few
CDR3 protein: CASSQVLAGAGRNYGYTF
CDR3 DNA: TGCGCCAGCAGCCAAGTCCTTGCCGGCGCAGGGAGGAACTATGGCTACACCTTC

V gene: TRBV6-5
D gene: .
J gene: TRBJ1-1
clone size: few
CDR3 protein: CASGYRSLNTEAFF
CDR3 DNA: TGTGCCAGCGGCTACAGATCGCTGAACACTGAAGCTTTCTTT

V gene: TRBV27
D gene: TRBD1
J gene: TRBJ2-1
clone size: few
CDR3 protein: CASKGQGYNEQFF
CDR3 DNA: TGTGCCAGCAAGGGACAGGGTTACAATGAGCAGTTCTTC

V gene: TRBV12-3/TRBV12-4
D gene: .
J gene: TRBJ2-1
clone size: few
CDR3 protein: CASRDSSSEQFF
CDR3 DNA: TGTGCCAGCAGAGACAGCTCTTCTGAGCAGTTCTTC

V gene: TRBV5-4
D gene: .
J gene: TRBJ1-3
clone size: .
CDR3 protein: CASSLLAHGQGNTIYF
CDR3 DNA: TGTGCCAGCAGCTTGTTAGCCCACGGACAGGGAAACACCATATATTTT

V gene: TRBV5-4
D gene: .
J gene: TRBJ2-3
clone size: .
CDR3 protein: CASSPEPFTDTQYF
CDR3 DNA: TGTGCCAGCAGCCCTGAGCCCTTCACAGATACGCAGTATTTT

V gene: TRBV5-1
D gene: .
J gene: TRBJ2-1
clone size: .
CDR3 protein: CASSDIAASSYNEQFF
CDR3 DNA: TGCGCCAGCAGCGACATAGCGGCCAGCTCCTACAATGAGCAGTTCTTC

V gene: TRBV5-1
D gene: TRBD1
J gene: TRBJ1-6
clone size: .
CDR3 protein: CASRDPGTDNSPLHF
CDR3 DNA: TGCGCCAGCAGGGATCCCGGGACAGATAATTCACCCCTCCACTTT

V gene: TRBV6-5
D gene: .
J gene: TRBJ2-3
clone size: once
CDR3 protein: CASSGSRSTDTQYF
CDR3 DNA: TGTGCCAGCTCCGGGAGCCGAAGCACAGATACGCAGTATTTT

V gene: TRBV5-1
D gene: TRBD2
J gene: TRBJ2-1
clone size: .
CDR3 protein: CASSLGTASGRGINEQFF
CDR3 DNA: TGCGCCAGCAGCTTGGGGACTGCTAGCGGGAGGGGTATTAATGAGCAGTTCTTC

V gene: TRBV6-5
D gene: .
J gene: TRBJ2-7
clone size: .
CDR3 protein: CASSYSGRGPSYEQYF
CDR3 DNA: TGTGCCAGCAGTTACTCGGGGCGGGGGCCCTCCTACGAGCAGTACTTC

V gene: TRBV25-1
D gene: TRBD1
J gene: TRBJ2-7
clone size: .
CDR3 protein: CASTTTGPPYEQYF
CDR3 DNA: TGTGCCAGCACCACGACAGGGCCCCCCTACGAGCAGTACTTC

V gene: TRBV28
D gene: TRBD1
J gene: TRBJ2-4
clone size: .
CDR3 protein: CASSRTGGGNIQYF
CDR3 DNA: TGTGCCAGCAGCCGGACAGGGGGGGGAAACATTCAGTACTTC

V gene: TRBV19
D gene: .
J gene: TRBJ1-1
clone size: .
CDR3 protein: CASTQGTRTAKTNTEAFF
CDR3 DNA: TGTGCCAGTACCCAAGGAACTAGGACAGCCAAAACTAACACTGAAGCTTTCTTT

V gene: TRBV6-1
D gene: .
J gene: TRBJ1-2
clone size: .
CDR3 protein: CASSERAKTGPYGYTF
CDR3 DNA: TGTGCCAGCAGTGAACGGGCCAAGACAGGTCCCTATGGCTACACCTTC

V gene: TRBV2
D gene: TRBD1
J gene: TRBJ1-5
clone size: .
CDR3 protein: CASSRDRGNQPQHF
CDR3 DNA: TGTGCCAGCAGTAGGGACAGGGGCAATCAGCCCCAGCATTTT

V gene: TRBV11-2
D gene: .
J gene: TRBJ1-2
clone size: .
CDR3 protein: CASSADKYGYTF
CDR3 DNA: TGTGCCAGCAGCGCAGACAAATATGGCTACACCTTC

V gene: TRBV18
D gene: .
J gene: TRBJ2-7
clone size: .
CDR3 protein: CASSPQVEQYF
CDR3 DNA: TGTGCCAGCTCACCTCAGGTCGAGCAGTACTTC

V gene: TRBV2
D gene: TRBD2
J gene: TRBJ2-7
clone size: .
CDR3 protein: CASTPFWSASGSYEQYF
CDR3 DNA: TGTGCCAGCACCCCATTCTGGTCGGCTAGCGGGTCCTACGAGCAGTACTTC

V gene: TRBV4-3
D gene: TRBD1
J gene: TRBJ1-6
clone size: .
CDR3 protein: CASSQEPGQGAYNSPLHF
CDR3 DNA: TGCGCCAGCAGCCAAGAACCAGGACAGGGCGCCTATAATTCACCCCTCCACTTT

V gene: TRBV5-1
D gene: TRBD1
J gene: TRBJ2-1
clone size: .
CDR3 protein: CASRISGTGVYNEQFF
CDR3 DNA: TGCGCCAGCAGAATCTCCGGGACAGGGGTATACAATGAGCAGTTCTTC

V gene: TRBV25-1
D gene: .
J gene: TRBJ1-3
clone size: .
CDR3 protein: CASSLSGTLENTIYF
CDR3 DNA: TGTGCCAGCAGTTTGTCCGGGACACTTGAAAACACCATATATTTT